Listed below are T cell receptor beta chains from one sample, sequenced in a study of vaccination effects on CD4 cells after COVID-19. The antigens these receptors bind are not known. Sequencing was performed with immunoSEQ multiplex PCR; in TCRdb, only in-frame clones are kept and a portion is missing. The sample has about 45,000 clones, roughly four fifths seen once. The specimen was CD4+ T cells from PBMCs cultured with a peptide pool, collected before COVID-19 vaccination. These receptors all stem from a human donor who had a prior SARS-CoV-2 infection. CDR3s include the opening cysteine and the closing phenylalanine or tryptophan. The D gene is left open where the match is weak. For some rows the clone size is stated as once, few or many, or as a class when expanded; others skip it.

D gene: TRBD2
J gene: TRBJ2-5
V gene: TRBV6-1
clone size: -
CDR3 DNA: TGTGCCAGCAGTGCGATAGCGGGAGGAATGGGAGAGACCCAGTACTTC
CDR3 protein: CASSAIAGGMGETQYF

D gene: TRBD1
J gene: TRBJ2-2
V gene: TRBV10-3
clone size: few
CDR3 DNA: TGTGCCATCAGTGCTGGACAGGAGAACACCGGGGAGCTGTTTTTT
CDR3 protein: CAISAGQENTGELFF

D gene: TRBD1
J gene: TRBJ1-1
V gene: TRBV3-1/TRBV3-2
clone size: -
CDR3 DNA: TGTGCCAGCAGCCGCCTATCCCCTTCGGGGACAGGGATGAACACTGAAGCTTTCTTT
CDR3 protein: CASSRLSPSGTGMNTEAFF

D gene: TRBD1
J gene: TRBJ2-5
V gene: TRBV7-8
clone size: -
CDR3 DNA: TGTGCCAGCAGCTGGGGGAAATTATCGGGGCAGGGGGCCCAAGAGACCCAGTACTTC
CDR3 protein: CASSWGKLSGQGAQETQYF

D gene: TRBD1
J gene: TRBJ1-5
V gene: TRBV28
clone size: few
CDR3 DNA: TGTGCCACCATGACAGGGTTAGTACAGCCCCAGCATTTT
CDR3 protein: CATMTGLVQPQHF

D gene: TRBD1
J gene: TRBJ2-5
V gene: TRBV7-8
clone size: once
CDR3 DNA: TGTGCCAGCAGCGGATCAGGGGGCTTGTCTGAGACCCAGTACTTC
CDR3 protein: CASSGSGGLSETQYF

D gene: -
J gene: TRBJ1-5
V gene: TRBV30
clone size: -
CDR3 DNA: TGTGCCTGGAGTGTACGCAGTGCTGGGGGGCCCCAGCATTTT
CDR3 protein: CAWSVRSAGGPQHF

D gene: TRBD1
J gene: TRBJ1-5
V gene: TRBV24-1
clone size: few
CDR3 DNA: TGTGCCACCAGTGACCGCGACAGGGACGGGGGCAATCAGCCCCAGCATTTT
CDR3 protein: CATSDRDRDGGNQPQHF

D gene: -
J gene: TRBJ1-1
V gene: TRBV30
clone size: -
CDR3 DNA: TGTGCCTGGAGTAAGGGTATGAACACTGAAGCTTTCTTT
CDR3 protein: CAWSKGMNTEAFF

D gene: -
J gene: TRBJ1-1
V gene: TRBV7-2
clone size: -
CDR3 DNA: TGTGCCAGCAGCCCCTTAGCGGTAGCTTTCTTT
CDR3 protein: CASSPLAVAFF

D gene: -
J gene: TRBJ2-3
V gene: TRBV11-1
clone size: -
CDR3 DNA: TGTGCCAGCAGCTTAGATGGGACATCCACAGATACGCAGTATTTT
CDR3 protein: CASSLDGTSTDTQYF

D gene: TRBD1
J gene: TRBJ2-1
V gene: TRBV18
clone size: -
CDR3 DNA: TGTGCCAGCTCACCCGGACAGGGGGGGAATGAGCAGTTCTTC
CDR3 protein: CASSPGQGGNEQFF

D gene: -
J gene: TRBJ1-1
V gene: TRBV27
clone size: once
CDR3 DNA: TGTGCCAGCAGGATTCGGAGGGACACTGAAGCTTTCTTT
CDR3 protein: CASRIRRDTEAFF

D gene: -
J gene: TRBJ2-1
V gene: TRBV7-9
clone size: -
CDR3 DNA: TGTGCCAGCAGAGCCCGGCCAAGCAGCTCCTACAATGAGCAGTTCTTC
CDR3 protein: CASRARPSSSYNEQFF

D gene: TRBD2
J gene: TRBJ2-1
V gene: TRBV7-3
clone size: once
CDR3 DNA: TGTGCCAGCAGCCCCCGAGGGGCATCGACTAGCGGGAGAAGTTTTTCCTACAATGAGCAGTTCTTC
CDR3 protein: CASSPRGASTSGRSFSYNEQFF

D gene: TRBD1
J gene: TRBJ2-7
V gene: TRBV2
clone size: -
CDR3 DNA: TGTGCCAGCAGCTCCGGGACAGGGAACTACGAGCAGTACTTC
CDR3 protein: CASSSGTGNYEQYF

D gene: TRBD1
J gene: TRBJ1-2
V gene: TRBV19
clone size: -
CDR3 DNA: TGTGCCAGTACCCCAGGGGGGGGGTGGTACTATGGCTACACCTTC
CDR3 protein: CASTPGGGWYYGYTF

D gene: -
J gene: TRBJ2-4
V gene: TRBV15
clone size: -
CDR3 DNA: TGTGCCACCAGCAGAGAGGGGGCTAGCCCCATGGGTGTAGCCAAAAACATTCAGTACTTC
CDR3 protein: CATSREGASPMGVAKNIQYF

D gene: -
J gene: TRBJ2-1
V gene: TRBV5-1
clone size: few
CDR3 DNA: TGCGCCAGCAGCTTGGCCGGGAGCTCCTACAATGAGCAGTTCTTC
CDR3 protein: CASSLAGSSYNEQFF

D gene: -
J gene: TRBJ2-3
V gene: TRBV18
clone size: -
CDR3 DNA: TGTGCCAGCTCACTAGACCAAGACACAGATACGCAGTATTTT
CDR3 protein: CASSLDQDTDTQYF